Shown below are 32 T cell receptor beta chains from a single sample sequenced in a study of OX40 agonist ivuxolimab in advanced cancers. TCRdb's table, derived via immunoSEQ multiplex PCR, lists solely in-frame clones and lacks some. The sample comprises about 20,000 clones, about 65% of which are singletons, and roughly 22% rests with the top ten. The source was CD4+ or CD8+ T cells sorted from blood, collected in a trial of the OX40 agonist ivuxolimab. Receptors originate from an adult with an advanced solid tumor such as melanoma, head and neck, liver or kidney cancer.

The chain has TRBV18 and TRBJ2-5; no reliable D call. The CDR3 contains 15 residues. Germline loops: CDR1 KGHSH, CDR2 LQKENI. Trimming pared 4 bases from V and 0 bases from J, leaving 12 bases between. CDR3 sequence reads: CASSRPEPNQETQYF. The CDR3 DNA is TGTGCCAGCTCACGCCCGGAGCCGAACCAAGAGACCCAGTACTTC.

In the case of this clone: Other DNA sequences in this sample translate to the same CDR3. The chain combines TRBV28 with TRBJ2-7, with D possibly TRBD2 on 6 matching bases. The V end lost 9 bases, the J end lost 3 bases, and 12 bases lay between the germline ends. Germline V lookup: CDR1 MDHEN, CDR2 SYDVKM. The CDR3 is 12 amino acids. The CDR3 DNA is TGTGCCAGTTCCTGGGGAGGCTACGAGCAGTACTTC. Amino acids: CASSWGGYEQYF.

The chain has TRBV4-3 and TRBJ2-1, with 9 bases fitting TRBD1. The CDR3 is 15 amino acids. Trimming took 1 base from V and 8 from J; bases not matched to a gene: 6. The germline gives CDR1 LGHNA, CDR2 YSLEER. This CDR3 reads CASSQGDREHDEQFF. The CDR3 DNA follows: TGCGCCAGCAGCCAAGGGGACAGGGAGCACGATGAGCAGTTCTTC.

The chain links TRBV6-5 to TRBJ2-7; D call uncertain. Trimming pared 2 bases from V and 7 bases from J, leaving 6 bases between. Germline loops: CDR1 MNHEY, CDR2 SVGAGI. This CDR3 has 11 amino acids. The CDR3 DNA reads TGTGCCAGCAGTTACCTAGGGGAGCAGTACTTC. Its translation: CASSYLGEQYF.

This chain uses TRBV7-3 with TRBJ1-2; 10 positions match TRBD1. V shed 5 bases and J 6 bases; nucleotides not matched to a gene: 6. CDR3 length: 14 amino acids. Germline values: CDR1 SGHTA, CDR2 FQGTGA. The CDR3 DNA sequence: TGTGCCAGCAGCCCCGGGACAGGGGCCCATGGCTACACCTTC. Protein: CASSPGTGAHGYTF.

V and J are TRBV7-9 and TRBJ2-5, with D uncertain. The CDR3 has 15 amino acids. Trimming removed 1 base from V and 5 bases from J, with 14 bases in between. In germline, CDR1 is SEHNR, CDR2 FQNEAQ (reference sequence). The CDR3 reads CASSLGVGLEETQYF. The CDR3 nucleotides read TGTGCCAGCAGCTTAGGGGTTGGGTTGGAGGAGACCCAGTACTTC.

Judged by abundance, this clone is medium-sized (0.01 to 0.1%). The chain couples TRBV10-3 to TRBJ1-2; D unclear. The length of the CDR3 is 14 residues. Trimming shortened V by 6 bases and J by 3 bases, and 14 bases separated the two germline ends. Germline CDR1 reads ENHRY; CDR2 reads SYGVKD. This CDR3 is CAISLSPAHYGYTF. CDR3 nucleotides: TGTGCCATCAGCCTCTCGCCGGCGCACTATGGCTACACCTTC.

In its sample, this clone is medium-sized (0.01 to 0.1%). The chain employs TRBV7-6 and TRBJ1-1; D gene unclear. Trimming shortened V by 3 bases and J by 0 bases, and 5 bases separated the two germline ends. This CDR3 spans 13 amino acids. In germline, CDR1 is SGHVS, CDR2 FNYEAQ. The CDR3 is CASSFDMNTEAFF. In DNA form, the CDR3 reads TGTGCCAGCAGCTTCGACATGAACACTGAAGCTTTCTTT. Combining the CDR3 with reference TRBV7-6 and TRBJ1-1 gives the whole variable domain GAGVSQSPRYKVTKRGQDVALRCDPISGHVSLYWYRQALGQGPEFLTYFNYEAQQDKSGLPNDRFSAERPEGSISTLTIQRTEQRDSAMYRCASSFDMNTEAFFGQGTRLTVV.

This clone occurred once. The V and J genes are TRBV15 and TRBJ2-7, with unresolved D. CDR1 and CDR2 from the germline V gene are LNHNV and YYDKDF (reference sequence). The CDR3 is made up of 16 amino acids. The V and J ends lost 8 bases and 5 bases respectively, with 25 bases between them. The CDR3 DNA reads as TGTGCCACCCGAAGACCCCAAGACGTGGACGGCGACGAGCAGTACTTC. Translated, it gives CATRRPQDVDGDEQYF. The entire variable domain, with the rest obtained from reference TRBV15 and TRBJ2-7, is as follows: DAMVIQNPRYQVTQFGKPVTLSCSQTLNHNVMYWYQQKSSQAPKLLFHYYDKDFNNEADTPDNFQSRRPNTSFCFLDIRSPGLGDTAMYLCATRRPQDVDGDEQYFGPGTRLTVT.

The chain is built from TRBV10-1 and TRBJ2-5, with 10 nucleotides matching TRBD2. Trimming cost V 11 bases and J 3 bases; bases outside gene matches: 6. CDR3 length equals 13 residues. From germline, CDR1 is WNHNN and CDR2 SYGVQD (reference sequence). The CDR3 DNA is TGCGCCGGAGCGGGGGGGGCCGAAGAGACCCAGTACTTC. Its protein is CAGAGGAEETQYF.

The CDR3 DNA sequence: TGTGCCAGTACCCGCCAGGGGAGTGAGCCCCAGCATTTT. It encodes CASTRQGSEPQHF. V and J are TRBV19 and TRBJ1-5, with D perhaps TRBD1 (6 bases). V gave up 7 bases and J gave up 8 bases, with 15 bases separating them. The CDR3 covers 13 residues. Germline CDR1 LNHDA, CDR2 SQIVND (reference sequence).

This chain uses TRBV6-9 with TRBJ1-6; unclear D gene. Trimming cost V 1 base and J 7 bases, with 14 bases left between them. The CDR3 runs 16 residues. The V gene's germline CDR1 is MNHGY and CDR2 SVAAGI. CDR3 sequence: CASSYCGQLQNSPLHF. CDR3 sequence (DNA): TGTGCCAGCAGTTATTGTGGGCAGTTACAGAATTCACCCCTCCACTTT.

The chain carries TRBV6-6 and TRBJ1-5, with 9 bases aligning to TRBD1. With V trimmed by 10 bases and J by 4 bases, 5 bases remained unmatched. CDR1 and CDR2 from the germline V gene are MNHNY and SVGAGI (reference sequence). CDR3 length equals 13 residues. The CDR3 region has the DNA TGTGCCACCTTAGGACAGGGGAATCAGCCCCAGCATTTT. Translation: CATLGQGNQPQHF.

This clone was seen more than once but under ten times. The rearrangement links TRBV9 to TRBJ1-6; D gene ambiguous. Looked up from germline, CDR1 is SGDLS and CDR2 is YYNGEE. Trimming stripped 0 bases from V and 5 bases from J, with 6 bases between. This CDR3 is 14 amino acids long. CDR3 sequence: CASSVGVDNSPLHF. CDR3 nucleotide sequence: TGTGCCAGCAGCGTAGGAGTAGATAATTCACCCCTCCACTTT.

The gene calls are TRBV4-1 and TRBJ2-7, with unresolved D. Trimming removed 1 base from V and 0 bases from J, with 7 bases in between. The CDR3 totals 14 residues. Looked up from germline, CDR1 is MGHRA and CDR2 is YSYEKL. The CDR3, as DNA: TGCGCCAGCAGCCAAGTACAGAACTCCTACGAGCAGTACTTC. This codes for CASSQVQNSYEQYF.

This chain links TRBV14 with TRBJ2-1; D call uncertain. This CDR3 contains 15 residues. Trimming took off 1 base at V and 5 bases at J, with 12 bases between the two ends. CDR1 SGHDN and CDR2 FVKESK come from the germline V gene. The DNA of the CDR3 is TGTGCCAGCAGCCAAGTAGGTGGGGTCCACAATGAGCAGTTCTTC. Amino acid sequence: CASSQVGGVHNEQFF.

The rearrangement links TRBV4-2 to TRBJ1-2, with TRBD1 identical over 10 bases. Germline values: CDR1 LGHNA, CDR2 YNFKEQ. The trim removed 5 bases at V and 3 bases at J, leaving 6 bases unmatched. The CDR3 has 15 amino acids. The CDR3 DNA reads as TGTGCCAGCAGCTTCGGGACAGGGGCCCACTATGGCTACACCTTC. Translating it yields CASSFGTGAHYGYTF.

This chain links TRBV12-5 with TRBJ2-1, with TRBD1 matching over 11 bases. V lost 4 bases to trimming and J lost 6 bases; unmatched junction nucleotides: 5. CDR1 is LGHNT and CDR2 is FRNRAP in the germline V gene. The CDR3 loop spans 15 amino acids. CDR3 coding DNA: TGTGCTAGTGGTTGGGGACAGGGGGTGGCCAATGAGCAGTTCTTC. It translates to CASGWGQGVANEQFF.

This chain uses TRBV29-1 with TRBJ1-2; possibly TRBD1 for D (6 bases). Germline values: CDR1 SQVTM, CDR2 ANQGSEA. The CDR3 is 14 residues long. V lost 1 base and J 5 bases, leaving 14 bases between the germline ends. The CDR3 DNA sequence: TGCAGCGTTGAAGTTGAAGGGGGGAGTTATGGCTACACCTTC. Amino acids: CSVEVEGGSYGYTF.

By its share, this clone is medium-sized (0.01 to 0.1%). The CDR3, as DNA: TGTGCCACCTCGGATGGGGGGATGAACACTGAAGCTTTCTTT. Its translation: CATSDGGMNTEAFF. The chain employs TRBV19 and TRBJ1-1; TRBD1 is a possible D gene (5 bases). Germline CDR1 and CDR2: LNHDA and SQIVND (reference sequence). Between the trimmed V and J ends, which lost 10 bases and 0 bases, there was a span of 15 bases. The CDR3 consists of 14 residues. Variable domain in full (rest from reference TRBV19 and TRBJ1-1): DGGITQSPKYLFRKEGQNVTLSCEQNLNHDAMYWYRQDPGQGLRLIYYSQIVNDFQKGDIAEGYSVSREKKESFPLTVTSAQKNPTAFYLCATSDGGMNTEAFFGQGTRLTVV.

The chain recombines TRBV15 with TRBJ2-7; D gene uncertain. The CDR3 runs 10 residues. Germline CDR1 LNHNV, CDR2 YYDKDF (reference sequence). Trimming pared 8 bases from V and 5 bases from J, leaving 7 bases between. CDR3 DNA: TGTGCCACCTTGGTGGACGAGCAGTACTTC. This gives the protein CATLVDEQYF.

The J gene is TRBJ2-3, the V gene TRBV7-9; D is perhaps TRBD1 or TRBD2 (5 bases each). The CDR3 loop spans 16 amino acids. Looked up from germline, CDR1 is SEHNR and CDR2 is FQNEAQ (reference sequence). V gave up 0 bases and J gave up 2 bases, with 12 bases separating them. The CDR3 nucleotides read TGTGCCAGCAGCTTAGCGCCGGGGCCGTACACAGATACGCAGTATTTT. This encodes CASSLAPGPYTDTQYF.

V gene TRBV9 combines with J gene TRBJ2-3; D is ambiguous. Trimming stripped 3 bases from V and 3 bases from J, with 5 bases between. Germline CDR1 is SGDLS and CDR2 is YYNGEE. CDR3 length: 12 amino acids. CDR3 sequence (DNA): TGTGCCAGCAGCGAGTGGACAGATACGCAGTATTTT. Its translation is CASSEWTDTQYF.

The chain links TRBV27 to TRBJ2-2; the D gene is possibly TRBD2 (6 bases). CDR3 length: 14 residues. Trimming took off 3 bases at V and 6 bases at J, with 11 bases between the two ends. The germline gives CDR1 MNHEY, CDR2 SMNVEV (reference sequence). The CDR3 region is CASSFNSGAGELFF. Here the CDR3 DNA reads TGTGCCAGCAGTTTTAATTCGGGGGCCGGGGAGCTGTTTTTT.

The rearrangement links TRBV5-4 to TRBJ1-6; D uncertain. This CDR3 region has 12 residues. Germline loops: CDR1 SGHNT, CDR2 YYREEE (reference sequence). V was clipped by 6 bases and J by 10 bases, with 11 bases between them. In nucleotides, the CDR3 is TGTGCCAGCAACGAAGGGAGATCACCCCTCCACTTT. Protein: CASNEGRSPLHF.

V gene TRBV4-1 combines with J gene TRBJ2-3; D gene ambiguous. The CDR3 extends over 13 amino acids. Trimming stripped 0 bases from V and 2 bases from J, with 3 bases between. The germline V gene has CDR1 MGHRA and CDR2 YSYEKL. The CDR3 sequence is CASSQDPTDTQYF. DNA of the CDR3: TGCGCCAGCAGCCAAGATCCCACAGATACGCAGTATTTT.

The chain employs TRBV14 and TRBJ1-2; the D gene is possibly TRBD1 (5 bases). CDR3 length: 14 amino acids. The germline gives CDR1 SGHDN, CDR2 FVKESK. V was pared by 0 bases and J by 5 bases, with 10 bases between. The DNA of the CDR3 is TGTGCCAGCAGCCAAGATCGGGGGGGTTATGGCTACACCTTC. Protein sequence: CASSQDRGGYGYTF. Based on the CDR3 plus reference TRBV14 and TRBJ1-2, the full variable domain is EAGVTQFPSHSVIEKGQTVTLRCDPISGHDNLYWYRRVMGKEIKFLLHFVKESKQDESGMPNNRFLAERTGGTYSTLKVQPAELEDSGVYFCASSQDRGGYGYTFGSGTRLTVV.

The V and J genes are TRBV11-2 and TRBJ2-7; 7 bases match TRBD2. CDR3 length equals 15 residues. Trimming took 5 bases from V and 2 from J; bases not matched to a gene: 9. The V gene's germline CDR1 is SGHAT and CDR2 FQNNGV. CDR3 loop: CASSPEPGGAYEQYF. The CDR3 DNA reads TGTGCCAGCAGCCCGGAGCCGGGGGGAGCCTACGAGCAGTACTTC. Using reference TRBV11-2 and TRBJ2-7 for the parts outside the CDR3, the full variable domain is EAGVAQSPRYKIIEKRQSVAFWCNPISGHATLYWYQQILGQGPKLLIQFQNNGVVDDSQLPKDRFSAERLKGVDSTLKIQPAKLEDSAVYLCASSPEPGGAYEQYFGPGTRLTVT.

The rearrangement uses TRBV5-6 and TRBJ1-1, with D uncertain. Trimming left V 4 bases short and J 3 bases short, with 19 bases between. Germline V lookup: CDR1 SGHDT, CDR2 YYEEEE. The CDR3 sequence is 16 residues long. CDR3 sequence (DNA): TGTGCCAGCAGCCCGGTCGGAAGGATTCGGGACACTGAAGCTTTCTTT. It specifies CASSPVGRIRDTEAFF. Based on the CDR3 plus reference TRBV5-6 and TRBJ1-1, the full variable domain is DAGVTQSPTHLIKTRGQQVTLRCSPKSGHDTVSWYQQALGQGPQFIFQYYEEEERQRGNFPDRFSGHQFPNYSSELNVNALLLGDSALYLCASSPVGRIRDTEAFFGQGTRLTVV.

The V and J genes are TRBV4-1 and TRBJ2-1; 14 bases fit TRBD2. This CDR3 spans 17 amino acids. Germline V gene lookup returns CDR1 MGHRA and CDR2 YSYEKL. Trimming cost V 0 bases and J 6 bases; bases outside gene matches: 4. The CDR3 sequence: CASSQDPGTSGGNEQFF. CDR3 DNA sequence: TGCGCCAGCAGCCAAGATCCGGGGACTAGCGGGGGCAATGAGCAGTTCTTC.

The chain employs TRBV5-4 and TRBJ2-1; 7 nucleotides match TRBD2. Looked up from germline, CDR1 is SGHNT and CDR2 is YYREEE (reference sequence). The CDR3 has 15 residues. The J segment lost 5 bases and the V segment lost 0 bases, leaving 5 bases of the junction unmatched. The CDR3 is CASSLVGDYDNEQFF. CDR3 nucleotides: TGTGCCAGCAGCTTGGTCGGGGACTACGACAATGAGCAGTTCTTC.

The chain carries TRBV9 and TRBJ2-1; 8 nucleotides line up with TRBD1. V was pared by 5 bases and J by 6 bases, with 10 bases of the junction left unmatched. The CDR3 is made up of 15 amino acids. Germline V gives CDR1 SGDLS, CDR2 YYNGEE. CDR3 DNA sequence: TGTGCCAGCAGTAATCGGACAGGGAGATCCAATGAGCAGTTCTTC. Its translation is CASSNRTGRSNEQFF.